This T cell receptor (beta chain) was retrieved from a study of blood T cell repertoires in COVID-19 (dated by TCRdb to the early 2020s). Turning to the overall study: Samples from collaborators originated in the United States, Italy and Spain and spanned both the acute and convalescent phases of COVID-19. The material from the prospective study consisted of cDNA or gDNA derived from T cells, B-cell-depleted T cells, or PBMCs. Deeply sampled blood TCRbeta repertoires from subjects exposed to, actively infected with, or recovered from COVID-19 were included in the dataset. The repertoires were released in a freely available public database meant as a resource for research on the immune response to SARS-CoV-2. The samples were drawn from two sources: the first 160 participants of the ongoing ImmuneRACE study, and about 1,300 subjects contributed by 6 global collaborators. The sample metadata nearly always contained a de-identified subject ID, COVID-19 status, age in years and sex. Where available, HLA class I and class II types were obtained from metadata supplied by the sample provider rather than from assay-based typing. On the study overall, not on this receptor specifically: The quantity of clinical and demographic metadata differed by source and by participant and was supplied without curation.

TCRbeta CDR3 regions were amplified from genomic DNA using the immunoSEQ Assay, a bias-controlled multiplex PCR. From the authors' description of their analysis: Within the assay, amplification of reference gene primers was used to estimate how many nucleated cells each sample contained. To quantify the absolute abundance of each unique TCRbeta CDR3 rearrangement, sequence reads were collapsed and filtered. For each sample, productive Simpson clonality was calculated as the square root of Simpson's diversity index across productive rearrangements. Here the immuneACCESS table is served through TCRdb, limited to in-frame sequences with V and J called. Missing clones are a known gap in these copies; in checked studies unresolved V genes cover under half, and the rest lacks a known reason. V and J calls and clone size are those listed in that table; D and trimming were worked out from the DNA. The sample includes about 270,000 clones, with around 91% observed a single time. 2% to 3% of the sample is in the top ten clones.

Concerning this clone itself: Its cognate antigen has yet to be identified. Per-base qualities were not stored, and no clone one base away is much larger.

Participants in the prospective study were enrolled through a virtual design, were aged about 18 to 100 years, and lived in roughly 25 United States geographic areas. Cohort assignment in the prospective study relied on participant-reported clinical history from a screening survey and a study questionnaire. Recovered participants in ImmuneRACE Cohort 3 were defined as having two consecutive negative NP/OP PCR tests, clearance from a healthcare professional, or resolution of symptoms. Each participant in the prospective study had whole blood, serum and a nasopharyngeal or oropharyngeal swab collected by mobile phlebotomists. Over a roughly 2-month period, participants in the prospective study had the option of providing additional blood draws and questionnaires. Before DNA extraction, blood samples from the prospective study were shipped at room temperature or frozen. The sequencing sample was made of PBMCs or T cells enriched from blood (not recorded which). This TCR derives from a young woman who had recovered from COVID-19.

The CDR3 sequence is CSALKPGQGYEQYF. The sequenced DNA: TGCAGCGCTCTAAAGCCGGGACAGGGCTACGAGCAGTACTTC. The chain employs TRBV29-1 and TRBJ2-7; TRBD1 lines up with 9 middle nucleotides. Including the terminal cysteine and phenylalanine, the CDR3 comprises 14 residues. Kept here is only the CDR3 DNA, which spans 42 bases and is read in frame from base 1. CDR1 and CDR2 (SQVTM, ANQGSEA) derive from the germline V gene. V lost 7 bases and J lost 3 bases, and the count of bases not matched to a germline gene is 10.